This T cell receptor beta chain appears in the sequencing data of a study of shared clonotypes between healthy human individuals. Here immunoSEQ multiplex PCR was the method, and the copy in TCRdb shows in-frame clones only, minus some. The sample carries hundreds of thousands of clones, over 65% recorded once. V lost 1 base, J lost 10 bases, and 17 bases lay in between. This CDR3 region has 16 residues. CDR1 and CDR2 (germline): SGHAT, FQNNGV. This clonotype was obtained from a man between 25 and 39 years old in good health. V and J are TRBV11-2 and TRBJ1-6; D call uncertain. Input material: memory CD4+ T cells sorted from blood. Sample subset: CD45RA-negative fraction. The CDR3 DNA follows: TGTGCCAGCAGCTTAGCAGCCTCCCGGGCGGGGTCACCCCTCCACTTT. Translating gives CASSLAASRAGSPLHF.